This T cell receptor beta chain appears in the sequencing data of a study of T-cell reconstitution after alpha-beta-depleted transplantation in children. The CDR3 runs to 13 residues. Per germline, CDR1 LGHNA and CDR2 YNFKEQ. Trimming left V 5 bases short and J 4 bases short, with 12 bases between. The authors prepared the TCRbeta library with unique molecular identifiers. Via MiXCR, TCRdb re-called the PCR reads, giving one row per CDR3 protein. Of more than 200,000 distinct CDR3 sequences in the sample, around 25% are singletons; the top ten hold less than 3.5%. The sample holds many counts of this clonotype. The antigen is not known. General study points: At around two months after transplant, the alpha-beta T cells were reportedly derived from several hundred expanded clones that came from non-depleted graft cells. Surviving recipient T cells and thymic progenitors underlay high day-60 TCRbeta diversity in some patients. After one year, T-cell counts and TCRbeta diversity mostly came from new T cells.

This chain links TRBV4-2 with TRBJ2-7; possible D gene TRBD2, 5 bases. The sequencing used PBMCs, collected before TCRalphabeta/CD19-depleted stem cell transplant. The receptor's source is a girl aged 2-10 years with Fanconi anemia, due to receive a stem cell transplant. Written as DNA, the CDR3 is TGTGCCAGCAGCTTCGGGATCGGGTACGAGCAGTACTTC. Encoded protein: CASSFGIGYEQYF.